This T cell receptor beta chain was obtained from a study of blood T cell repertoires in COVID-19. The germline V gene encodes CDR1 SGHRS and CDR2 YFSETQ. CDR3 length: 15 residues. Trimming left V 0 bases short and J 5 bases short, with 14 bases between. TCRdb keeps only in-frame clones here, not all; method: immunoSEQ multiplex PCR. The sample has 65,000 to 85,000 clones, roughly 90% seen once; the top ten hold 6.9%. The chain is built from TRBV5-1 and TRBJ1-1; TRBD1 is a possible D gene (5 bases). Input material: peripheral blood. This TCR came from a human donor in a cohort sampled during active COVID-19. CDR3 nucleotides: TGCGCCAGCAGCTTGGGAAGGGGCCCGGTAACTGAAGCTTTCTTT. This translates into CASSLGRGPVTEAFF.